This paragraph reports one T cell receptor (beta chain). Antigen: not known. PCR primers comprised 60 Vbeta and 13 Jbeta primers. The repertoire was sequenced with immunoSEQ multiplex PCR; TCRdb's copy has only in-frame clones and lacks some. The sample shows under 150,000 clones, approximately 85% of them seen only once. The data were obtained in a study of cytomegalovirus exposure and HLA in healthy donors. J gave up 0 bases and V 4 bases, and 8 bases lay outside the gene matches. CDR3 size: 17 residues. Looked up from germline, CDR1 is SGHKS and CDR2 is YYEKEE (reference sequence). Regarding the study as a whole: Many donors carried some public TCRs, although rarity characterized most TCR sequences. Accurate prediction of HLA-A and HLA-B alleles (for most subjects) was reportedly achieved from TCR beta sequences.

The receptor was isolated from a boy aged 5-17 years in good health and CMV-seronegative. This chain uses TRBV5-5 with TRBJ1-5; 9 bases map to TRBD1. Sequencing was carried out using PBMCs. The CDR3: CASSEAGTGYSNQPQHF. The CDR3, as DNA: TGTGCCAGCAGCGAAGCCGGGACAGGGTATAGCAATCAGCCCCAGCATTTT.